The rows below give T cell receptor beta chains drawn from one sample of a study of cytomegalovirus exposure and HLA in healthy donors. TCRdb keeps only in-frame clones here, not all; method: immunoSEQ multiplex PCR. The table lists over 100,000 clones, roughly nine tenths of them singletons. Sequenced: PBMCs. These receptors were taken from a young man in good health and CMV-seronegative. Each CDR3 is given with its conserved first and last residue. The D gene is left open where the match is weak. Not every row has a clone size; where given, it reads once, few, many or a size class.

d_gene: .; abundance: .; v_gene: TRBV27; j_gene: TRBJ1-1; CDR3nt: TGTGCCAGCAGTTTGAGGGGGGGCAGTAGGGTGAACACTGAAGCTTTCTTT; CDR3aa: CASSLRGGSRVNTEAFF
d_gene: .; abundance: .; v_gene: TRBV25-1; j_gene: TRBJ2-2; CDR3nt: TGTGCCAGCAGTGAATCCAGGGCTGGGGCCGGGGAGCTGTTTTTT; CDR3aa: CASSESRAGAGELFF
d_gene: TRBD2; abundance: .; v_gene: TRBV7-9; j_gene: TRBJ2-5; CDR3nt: TGTGCCAGCAGCGGACTAGCGGGGGCCCAAGAGACCCAGTACTTC; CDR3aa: CASSGLAGAQETQYF
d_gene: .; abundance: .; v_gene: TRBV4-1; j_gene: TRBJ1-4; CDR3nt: TGCGCCAGCCGGGAAGGGGCGGGGGAAAAACTGTTTTTT; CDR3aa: CASREGAGEKLFF
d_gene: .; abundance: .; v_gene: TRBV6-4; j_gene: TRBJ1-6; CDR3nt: TGTGCCAGCAGTGAGTTAGCGGGACGATCTAATTCACCCCTCCACTTT; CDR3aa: CASSELAGRSNSPLHF
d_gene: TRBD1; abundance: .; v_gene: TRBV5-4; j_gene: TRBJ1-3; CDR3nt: TGTGCCAGCAGCTGGGGGACAGGCTCTGATAGCTCTGGAAACACCATATATTTT; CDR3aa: CASSWGTGSDSSGNTIYF
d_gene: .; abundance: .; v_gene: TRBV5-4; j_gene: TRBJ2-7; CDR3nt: TGTGCCAGCAGCCCCTTTGGCTCTGACTACGAGCAGTACTTC; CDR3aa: CASSPFGSDYEQYF
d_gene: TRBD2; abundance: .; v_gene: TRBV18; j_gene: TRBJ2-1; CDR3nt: TGTGCCAGCTCACCAACGCGGGGGGTGTCAGTGGATGAGCAGTTCTTC; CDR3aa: CASSPTRGVSVDEQFF
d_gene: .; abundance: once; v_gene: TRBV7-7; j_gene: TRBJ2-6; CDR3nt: TGTGCCAGCAGCTTAGGGCCGACGGGGGGGGCCAACGTCCTGACTTTC; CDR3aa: CASSLGPTGGANVLTF
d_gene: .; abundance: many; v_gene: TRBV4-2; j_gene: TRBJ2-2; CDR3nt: TGTGCCAGCAGCCAAGTATCCACCGGGGAGCTGTTTTTT; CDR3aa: CASSQVSTGELFF
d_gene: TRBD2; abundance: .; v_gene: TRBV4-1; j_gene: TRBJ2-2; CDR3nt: TGCGCCAGCAGCCTGACTAGCGAAGACACCGGGGAGCTGTTTTTT; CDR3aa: CASSLTSEDTGELFF
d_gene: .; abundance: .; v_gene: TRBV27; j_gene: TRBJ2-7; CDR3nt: TGTGCCAGTAGGGGTGAGGTGTGGTACGAGCAGTACTTC; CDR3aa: CASRGEVWYEQYF
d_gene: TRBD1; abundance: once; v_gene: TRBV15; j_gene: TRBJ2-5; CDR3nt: TGTGCCACCAGCATTCATTCGGGACAGGAAAGGGAGACCCAGTACTTC; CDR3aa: CATSIHSGQERETQYF
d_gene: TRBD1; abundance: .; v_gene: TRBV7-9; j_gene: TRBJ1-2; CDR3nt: TGTGCCAGCAGCTTAGGTTCGGGACAGACTTATGGCTACACCTTC; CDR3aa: CASSLGSGQTYGYTF
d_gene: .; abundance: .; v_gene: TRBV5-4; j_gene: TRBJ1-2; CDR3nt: TGTGCCAGCAGCTTGGCAGGGGCGGGCTATGGCTACACCTTC; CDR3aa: CASSLAGAGYGYTF
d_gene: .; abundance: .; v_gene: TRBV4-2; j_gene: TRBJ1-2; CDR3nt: TGTGCCAGCAGCCGGGAGGGCTACACCTTC; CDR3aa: CASSREGYTF
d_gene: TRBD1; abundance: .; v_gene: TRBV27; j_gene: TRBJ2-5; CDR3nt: TGTGCCAGCAGAGGGACAGGGATAGGTGAGACCCAGTACTTC; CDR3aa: CASRGTGIGETQYF
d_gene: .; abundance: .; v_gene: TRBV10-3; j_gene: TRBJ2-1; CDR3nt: TGTGCCATCACGGGGGGCGGCAATGAGCAGTTCTTC; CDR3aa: CAITGGGNEQFF
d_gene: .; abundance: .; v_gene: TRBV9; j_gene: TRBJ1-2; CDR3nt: TGTGCCAGCAGCCCTCAGACAGATGGCTACACCTTC; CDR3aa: CASSPQTDGYTF
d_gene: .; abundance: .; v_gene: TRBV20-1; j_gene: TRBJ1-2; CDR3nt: TGCAGTGCTTTGGAGGAATATGGCTACACCTTC; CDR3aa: CSALEEYGYTF